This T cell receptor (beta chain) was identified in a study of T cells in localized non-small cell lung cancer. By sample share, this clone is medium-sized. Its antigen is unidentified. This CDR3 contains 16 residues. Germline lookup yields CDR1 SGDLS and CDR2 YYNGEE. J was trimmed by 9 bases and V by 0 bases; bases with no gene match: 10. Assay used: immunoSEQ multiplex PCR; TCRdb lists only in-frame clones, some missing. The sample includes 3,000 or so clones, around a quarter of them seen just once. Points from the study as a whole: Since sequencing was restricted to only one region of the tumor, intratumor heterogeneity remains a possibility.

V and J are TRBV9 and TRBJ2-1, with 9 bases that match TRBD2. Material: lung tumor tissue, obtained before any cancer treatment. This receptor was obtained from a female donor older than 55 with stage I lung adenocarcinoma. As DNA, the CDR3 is TGTGCCAGCAGCGTAGGAGGCGCTAGCGGGATGTTTGAGCAGTTCTTC. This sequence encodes CASSVGGASGMFEQFF.